The 26 T cell receptor beta chains presented below share a single source sample, sequenced in a study of TIL therapy for anti-PD-1-resistant metastatic lung cancer. Sequencing used immunoSEQ v3. Generated by immunoSEQ multiplex PCR, the TCRdb table keeps only in-frame clones and is missing some. The table has roughly 60,000 clones, 70% to 75% seen once. The time point: pre-treatment sample, taken before nivolumab and TIL therapy. This sample comprised blood, obtained at baseline. All receptors come from a person aged 25-80 years with non-small cell lung cancer.

The V gene is TRBV5-1, the J gene TRBJ2-5; no definite D call. CDR1 SGHRS and CDR2 YFSETQ come from the germline V gene. The CDR3 loop spans 11 amino acids. V lost 8 bases and J lost 5, with 10 bases in between. This CDR3 is CASKTEETQYF. In nucleotides, the CDR3 is TGCGCCAGTAAAACCGAGGAGACCCAGTACTTC.

The V gene is TRBV7-8, the J gene TRBJ2-1; D may be TRBD2 (7 bases). V lost 2 bases and J 5 bases, leaving 16 bases between the germline ends. This CDR3 region has 16 residues. Germline values: CDR1 SGHVS, CDR2 FQNEAQ. CDR3 sequence reads: CASSLIGGARDNEQFF. The CDR3 coding sequence is TGTGCCAGCAGCTTAATTGGGGGGGCACGGGACAATGAGCAGTTCTTC.

The rearrangement uses TRBV27 and TRBJ2-7; D is possibly TRBD1 or TRBD2 (5 bases each). Germline V gene lookup returns CDR1 MNHEY and CDR2 SMNVEV (reference sequence). CDR3 size: 16 residues. V dropped 7 bases and J dropped 7 bases, with 26 bases sitting between them. The DNA for the CDR3 is TGTGCCAGCACTCCCGGCGGTGGTAGGGCGAGGGGAGAGCAGTACTTC. Translated: CASTPGGGRARGEQYF.

This clone appeared a single time. The chain joins TRBV27 to TRBJ2-2, with 7 bases identical to TRBD2. The CDR3 extends over 15 amino acids. Trimming cost V 4 bases and J 5 bases; bases outside gene matches: 7. From germline, CDR1 is MNHEY and CDR2 SMNVEV (reference sequence). Here the CDR3 reads CASSSRTRRTGELFF. DNA of the CDR3: TGTGCCAGCAGTTCCCGGACTAGACGGACCGGGGAGCTGTTTTTT.

V usage is TRBV14 and J usage is TRBJ1-5, with TRBD1 as a possible D gene (5 bases). The V end was cut by 6 bases, the J end by 0 bases, with 12 bases between. The CDR3 length is 15 residues. The germline gives CDR1 SGHDN, CDR2 FVKESK. The CDR3 DNA is TGTGCCAGCAGTTCTTCCAGGGTTAGCAATCAGCCCCAGCATTTT. Protein sequence: CASSSSRVSNQPQHF.

The chain uses TRBV7-2 and TRBJ2-5; D remains ambiguous. Germline-derived CDR1 and CDR2 are SGHTA and FQGNSA. Trimming removed 5 bases at V and 5 bases at J, with 15 bases between. The CDR3 runs to 14 residues. The CDR3 protein is CASSAVLRPETQYF. CDR3 nucleotide sequence: TGTGCCAGCAGCGCAGTCCTGCGGCCGGAGACCCAGTACTTC.

The chain uses TRBV5-1 and TRBJ1-2; D may be TRBD1 (6 bases). V was clipped by 0 bases and J by 4 bases, with 7 bases between them. This CDR3 has 13 amino acids. The germline V gene has CDR1 SGHRS and CDR2 YFSETQ. CDR3 loop: CASSLEGGYGYTF. DNA of the CDR3: TGCGCCAGCAGCTTGGAAGGGGGCTATGGCTACACCTTC. The full variable domain, completed using reference TRBV5-1 and TRBJ1-2, is KAGVTQTPRYLIKTRGQQVTLSCSPISGHRSVSWYQQTPGQGLQFLFEYFSETQRNKGNFPGRFSGRQFSNSRSEMNVSTLELGDSALYLCASSLEGGYGYTFGSGTRLTVV.

V is TRBV7-2 and J is TRBJ1-5; tentative D call: TRBD1 (6 bases). Germline CDR1 is SGHTA and CDR2 is FQGNSA. Trimming stripped 1 base from V and 4 bases from J, with 11 bases between. This CDR3 spans 15 amino acids. The CDR3 DNA reads TGTGCCAGCAGCTTAGTCCCAGGGGTGAATCAGCCCCAGCATTTT. It is translated as CASSLVPGVNQPQHF.

This chain uses TRBV19 with TRBJ1-1; D gene uncertain. The germline V gene encodes CDR1 LNHDA and CDR2 SQIVND (reference sequence). The CDR3 contains 13 residues. V shed 5 bases and J shed 1 base, with 8 bases lying between them. The CDR3 nucleotides are TGTGCCAGTAGTGTCACAAGGAACACTGAAGCTTTCTTT. Protein product: CASSVTRNTEAFF. Based on the CDR3 plus reference TRBV19 and TRBJ1-1, the full variable domain is DGGITQSPKYLFRKEGQNVTLSCEQNLNHDAMYWYRQDPGQGLRLIYYSQIVNDFQKGDIAEGYSVSREKKESFPLTVTSAQKNPTAFYLCASSVTRNTEAFFGQGTRLTVV.

The V and J genes are TRBV28 and TRBJ1-2; D unclear. The CDR3 runs to 12 residues. The ends were cut back, 6 bases at V and 5 bases at J, with 10 bases in the middle. CDR1 MDHEN and CDR2 SYDVKM come from the germline V gene. Written as DNA, the CDR3 is TGTGCCAGCAGAAATGAGGCGTATGGCTACACCTTC. It encodes CASRNEAYGYTF.

This chain connects TRBV7-3 to TRBJ2-2; D is uncertain. This CDR3 is built from 13 residues. Germline V lookup: CDR1 SGHTA, CDR2 FQGTGA. Trimming cost V 1 base and J 5 bases, with 5 bases left between them. The CDR3 DNA sequence: TGTGCCAGCAGCTTAAGCCTTACCGGGGAGCTGTTTTTT. Amino acid sequence: CASSLSLTGELFF.

The rearrangement uses TRBV7-9 and TRBJ2-1, with 7 bases matching TRBD2. Trimming cost V 4 bases and J 4 bases; bases outside gene matches: 10. Germline V gives CDR1 SEHNR, CDR2 FQNEAQ (reference sequence). This CDR3 is 16 amino acids long. DNA of the CDR3: TGTGCCAGCAGCTCCCTTTGGGAGGGCCTTTACAATGAGCAGTTCTTC. Translating it yields CASSSLWEGLYNEQFF.

The chain recombines TRBV6-4 with TRBJ2-3; a weak D match, TRBD2 (5 bases). The ends were cut back, 0 bases at V and 6 bases at J, with 10 bases in the middle. The germline V gene has CDR1 MRHNA and CDR2 SNTAGT. This CDR3 is 14 amino acids long. As DNA, the CDR3 is TGTGCCAGCAGTGACTCCGCGCCGGGGGATACGCAGTATTTT. Amino acids: CASSDSAPGDTQYF.

This clone was picked up a small number of times. In nucleotides, the CDR3 is TGCAGCGTTGAAGCCCGGGTCCACGCTGGCTACACCTTC. Translating gives CSVEARVHAGYTF. The chain carries TRBV29-1 and TRBJ1-2, with D unclear. This CDR3 contains 13 residues. Germline lookup yields CDR1 SQVTM and CDR2 ANQGSEA. Trimming took 1 base from V and 7 from J, leaving 13 bases between them.

The rearrangement joins TRBV7-8 to TRBJ2-1; a weak D match, TRBD2 (6 bases). The CDR3 is 19 amino acids. Trimming shortened V by 2 bases and J by 4 bases, and 24 bases separated the two germline ends. Germline CDR1 reads SGHVS; CDR2 reads FQNEAQ. This chain's CDR3 is CASSLTGVVTGLRYNEQFF. CDR3 bases: TGTGCCAGCAGCTTAACGGGAGTTGTAACGGGACTTCGATACAATGAGCAGTTCTTC.

V and J are TRBV7-8 and TRBJ2-2; no clear D gene. Germline-derived CDR1 and CDR2 are SGHVS and FQNEAQ. V lost 6 bases and J 7 bases, leaving 9 bases between the germline ends. The CDR3 extends over 12 amino acids. CDR3: CASSGWSGELFF. Here the CDR3 DNA reads TGTGCCAGCAGTGGGTGGAGCGGGGAGCTGTTTTTT. The entire variable domain, with the rest obtained from reference TRBV7-8 and TRBJ2-2, is as follows: GAGVSQSPRYKVAKRGQDVALRCDPISGHVSLFWYQQALGQGPEFLTYFQNEAQLDKSGLPSDRFFAERPEGSVSTLKIQRTQQEDSAVYLCASSGWSGELFFGEGSRLTVL.

This chain uses TRBV5-4 with TRBJ2-3, with a possible D match to TRBD1 (5 bases). The CDR3 covers 15 residues. The ends were cut back, 3 bases at V and 2 bases at J, with 13 bases in the middle. Germline CDR1 SGHNT, CDR2 YYREEE (reference sequence). CDR3 protein: CASSSGIRATDTQYF. CDR3 in DNA: TGTGCCAGCAGCTCAGGGATTAGGGCCACAGATACGCAGTATTTT.

CDR3 nucleotides: TGTGCCAGCAGTTACTCCGGGACAGTCAACTATGGCTACACCTTC. It is translated as CASSYSGTVNYGYTF. The chain has TRBV6-5 and TRBJ1-2, with 7 bases identical to TRBD1. V trimming: 0 bases; J trimming: 2 bases; junction bases outside the gene matches: 3. This CDR3 comprises 15 residues. Germline V gives CDR1 MNHEY, CDR2 SVGAGI.

This chain links TRBV7-8 with TRBJ1-5; D call uncertain. Trimming shortened V by 0 bases and J by 6 bases, and 9 bases separated the two germline ends. Germline V gene lookup returns CDR1 SGHVS and CDR2 FQNEAQ. The CDR3 extends over 14 amino acids. DNA of the CDR3: TGTGCCAGCAGCTTAGCGGAACAGCGTCAGCCCCAGCATTTT. Translating gives CASSLAEQRQPQHF. Full variable domain (rest looked up from reference TRBV7-8 and TRBJ1-5): GAGVSQSPRYKVAKRGQDVALRCDPISGHVSLFWYQQALGQGPEFLTYFQNEAQLDKSGLPSDRFFAERPEGSVSTLKIQRTQQEDSAVYLCASSLAEQRQPQHFGDGTRLSIL.

This chain joins TRBV11-3 and TRBJ1-1; D ambiguous. The CDR3 sequence is 13 residues long. Germline V gene lookup returns CDR1 SGHNT and CDR2 YENEEA. V lost 6 bases and J lost 4, with 12 bases in between. In DNA, the CDR3 is TGTGCCAGCAGACGGGGATTCGGCACTGAAGCTTTCTTT. This gives the protein CASRRGFGTEAFF.

The chain has TRBV5-1 and TRBJ1-2; 7 nucleotides agree with TRBD1. The germline V gene has CDR1 SGHRS and CDR2 YFSETQ. V shed 1 base and J 8 bases; nucleotides not matched to a gene: 11. CDR3 length: 15 amino acids. CDR3 coding DNA: TGCGCCAGCAGCTTGACTAGGCAGGGGGTAGGAGGCTACACCTTC. Translated: CASSLTRQGVGGYTF.

V usage is TRBV7-9 and J usage is TRBJ2-7, with 14 positions matching TRBD2. J lost 3 bases, V lost 4 bases, and 8 bases had no gene match. The CDR3 consists of 17 residues. CDR1 SEHNR and CDR2 FQNEAQ come from the germline V gene (reference sequence). Here the CDR3 DNA reads TGTGCCAGCAGCTGGGGACTAGCGGGAGAAAAGGGCTACGAGCAGTACTTC. Translated, it gives CASSWGLAGEKGYEQYF. The entire variable domain, with the rest obtained from reference TRBV7-9 and TRBJ2-7, is as follows: DTGVSQNPRHKITKRGQNVTFRCDPISEHNRLYWYRQTLGQGPEFLTYFQNEAQLEKSRLLSDRFSAERPKGSFSTLEIQRTEQGDSAMYLCASSWGLAGEKGYEQYFGPGTRLTVT.

The rearrangement joins TRBV10-1 to TRBJ2-2, with 7 bases that match TRBD1. The germline CDR1 and CDR2 sequences are WNHNN and SYGVQD (reference sequence). The J segment lost 7 bases and the V segment lost 2 bases, leaving 4 bases of the junction unmatched. The length of the CDR3 is 14 residues. The CDR3 DNA reads as TGCGCCAGCAGTGAGGGGACAGCCGGCGGGGAGCTGTTTTTT. This sequence encodes CASSEGTAGGELFF.

The chain links TRBV28 to TRBJ1-1; D uncertain. Deletions cut 2 bases from V and 2 bases from J, with 15 bases between. Germline V gene data show CDR1 as MDHEN and CDR2 as SYDVKM. The CDR3 length is 16 residues. In nucleotides, the CDR3 is TGTGCCAGCAGTTTAGGAAGGGCGGCTCTAAACACTGAAGCTTTCTTT. Amino acids: CASSLGRAALNTEAFF.

The count of this clone is one. The V gene is TRBV28, the J gene TRBJ1-6; 7 bases align to TRBD1. This CDR3 has 13 amino acids. The V gene's germline CDR1 is MDHEN and CDR2 SYDVKM. Losses at the gene ends were 7 bases for V and 7 bases for J; bases not matched to a gene: 4. CDR3: CASILGGNSPLHF. The CDR3 region has the DNA TGTGCCAGCATATTAGGGGGCAATTCACCCCTCCACTTT. Filled out from reference TRBV28 and TRBJ1-6, the complete variable domain reads DVKVTQSSRYLVKRTGEKVFLECVQDMDHENMFWYRQDPGLGLRLIYFSYDVKMKEKGDIPEGYSVSREKKERFSLILESASTNQTSMYLCASILGGNSPLHFGNGTRLTVT.

The gene calls are TRBV7-9 and TRBJ1-1; 9 nucleotides agree with TRBD1. Germline lookup yields CDR1 SEHNR and CDR2 FQNEAQ (reference sequence). The junction had 9 bases not matched to a gene; V was cut back by 5 bases and J by 5 bases. The CDR3 spans 15 residues. The CDR3 nucleotides are TGTGCCAGCAGCAGAGGGACAGGGAGGATTACTGAAGCTTTCTTT. Amino acids: CASSRGTGRITEAFF.